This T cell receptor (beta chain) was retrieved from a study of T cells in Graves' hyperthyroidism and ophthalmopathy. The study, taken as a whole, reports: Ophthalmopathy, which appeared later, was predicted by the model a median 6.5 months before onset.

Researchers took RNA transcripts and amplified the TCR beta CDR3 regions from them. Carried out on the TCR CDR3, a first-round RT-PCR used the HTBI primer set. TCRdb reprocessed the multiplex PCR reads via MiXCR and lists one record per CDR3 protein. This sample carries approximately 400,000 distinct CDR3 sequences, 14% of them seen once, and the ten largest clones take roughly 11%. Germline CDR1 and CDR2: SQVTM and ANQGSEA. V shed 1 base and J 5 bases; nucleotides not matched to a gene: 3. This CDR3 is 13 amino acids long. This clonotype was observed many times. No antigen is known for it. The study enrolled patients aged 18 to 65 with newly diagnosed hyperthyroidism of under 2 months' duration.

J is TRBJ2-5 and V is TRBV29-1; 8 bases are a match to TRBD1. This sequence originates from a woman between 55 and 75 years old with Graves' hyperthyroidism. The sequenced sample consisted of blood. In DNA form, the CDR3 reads TGCAGCGTTGAAGCCAGACAGGGGGAGACCCAGTACTTC. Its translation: CSVEARQGETQYF.